The subject of this entry is one T cell receptor (beta chain). The CDR3 has 13 residues. Between the trimmed V and J ends, which lost 0 bases and 7 bases, there was a span of 11 bases. Germline assignment: CDR1 SGHTS and CDR2 YDEGEE. Sequencing used immunoSEQ multiplex PCR; TCRdb keeps in-frame clones, though not all of them. The sample has 150,000 to 200,000 clones, around 90% seen once; the top ten hold approximately 1.6%. This entry comes from a study of control samples from healthy donors and cancer patients. The chain combines TRBV5-8 with TRBJ2-7, with TRBD2 as a possible D gene (5 bases). The TCR comes from a man aged 18 to 30 in good health. Sequencing used blood. The CDR3 DNA reads as TGTGCCAGCAGCTTGGTAGGACTCGAGGAGCAGTACTTC. Its translation: CASSLVGLEEQYF.